The entry below gives a single T cell receptor beta chain sequence along with its context. The antigen it recognizes is unknown. Library prep was done by the immunoSEQ multiplex PCR assay. A mixture of 60 forward primers for TCR Vbeta segments and 13 reverse primers for TCR Jbeta segments was used in the multiplex PCR. The CDR3 region of rearranged TCR beta genes was amplified from genomic DNA by a multiplex PCR assay. The amplified TCR beta libraries were sequenced on the Illumina HiSeq System as 87-base-pair reads. As for how the authors treated the data: Across the roughly 670 repertoires, a later analysis counted approximately 83 million unique TCR beta chains, roughly 11 million of which were shared by at least two donors. Raw reads were error-corrected and collapsed into unique sequences with a nearest-neighbor algorithm that merged closely related sequences to remove PCR and sequencing errors. To assign V, D and J gene segments, CDR3 sequences were aligned to IMGT reference sequences. For a sequence to be retained, at least a six-nucleotide match to both a V gene segment and a J gene segment was required. Rearrangements were classified as productive when the CDR3 lacked stop codons and remained in frame with V and J, and all other rearrangements were classified as non-productive. CDR3 was defined by IMGT convention, running from the second conserved V-encoded cysteine to the conserved J-encoded phenylalanine. In an earlier analysis of just under 600 of the donors, sequences lacking an unambiguous match to a single V gene segment were excluded. An earlier analysis of several hundred of the donors called V segments functional above 56.7% productive rearrangements and segregating when the between-donor standard deviation exceeded 5%. A statistical classification framework was built to diagnose cytomegalovirus status from the catalog of TCR beta chain sequences. In a later analysis, TCR nucleotide sequences were compared against IMGT/GENE-DB human TR gene sequences so that V and J genes could be assigned. In a later analysis, CDR3 sequences and most-parsimonious VDJ recombination scenarios were assigned using the TCRdist pipeline. In a later analysis, each TCR beta chain was defined by its CDR3 amino acid sequence together with its V-gene family, and reads without a unique V-gene family were excluded. A later analysis removed nearly 600 highly shared, low-generation-probability nucleotide sequences to deal with suspected cross-contamination and a sequencing artifact. In a later analysis, a clonal expansion index for each public chain was calculated from normalized within-repertoire ranks of inferred template counts. Generation probabilities in a later analysis came from a VDJ recombination model fitted to out-of-frame rearrangements, and those results were checked against IGoR. In a later analysis, hypergeometric tests were used to score TCR-TCR, TCR-HLA and TCR-CMV co-occurrence, with a repertoire-size bias correction applied to TCR pairs. A later analysis estimated false discovery rates by permuting HLA or CMV assignments 20 times. In a later analysis, co-occurring TCRs were grouped using DBSCAN, with TCRdist sequence similarity added in when clustering inside HLA-allele-positive subsets. Repertoires with fewer than 30,000 or more than 120,000 public chains were left out of co-occurrence clustering, as were about 5 repertoires with anomalous nucleotide sharing. The source is immuneACCESS, and TCRdb retained only in-frame sequences with V and J called. Part of the clones is not carried over; for the studies checked, unresolved V genes explain less than half of this, and the remainder is unexplained. That table is the source of V, J and clone size, and D and trimming were worked out from the DNA. This sample's records show 200,000 to 250,000 clones. The top ten clones comprise roughly 1.2% of the sample.

The cohort consisted of 600 or so healthy bone marrow donors. At the time of sampling, every cohort member was nominally healthy, though immune exposures that went unrecorded were likely present. The donor was CMV seropositive and belonged to the group of more than 250 seropositive cohort members. Each donor provided a peripheral blood sample, and peripheral blood mononuclear cells were used for TCR beta sequencing. The Qiagen DNeasy Blood Extraction Kit was used to extract genomic DNA from the blood cell samples. The sample comes from a study of cytomegalovirus exposure and HLA in healthy donors (dated by TCRdb to 2015 to 2018). About the investigation overall: According to an earlier analysis of a few hundred of the donors, roughly 180 million T cells yielded 117 million unique TCR beta sequences and 276 Gb of sequence data. An early release covering just under 650 HLA-typed donors comprised about 300 gigabases of sequencing data and approximately 80 million unique TCR sequences. Of the 300 to 500 genotyped donors, over 80% were placed in the genetic ancestry cluster associated with self-reported Caucasian donors. The study was designed to test whether signatures of past pathogen exposure could be identified by cataloging public T cell receptors. The study used immunosequencing to profile the T cell repertoires of approximately 640 subjects and linked those repertoires to cytomegalovirus serostatus. In addition to the first cohort of hundreds of subjects, a separate validation cohort of 100 to 150 different subjects was used. To predict cytomegalovirus infection status, the study brought together high-throughput TCR immunosequencing, statistical association of individual TCRs with disease status, and machine learning. In a later analysis, previously published TCR beta repertoires from fewer than 750 donors were re-analyzed and high-resolution HLA genotyping was added so that TCR occurrence patterns could be studied. In the later analysis, no new phenotypic data were used to find candidate immune exposures; instead, reliance was placed on TCR beta sequences and their occurrence across donors. An earlier analysis of 500 to 750 of the donors applied high-throughput TCR beta sequencing to assess whether each TCR beta V gene segment acted as functional or pseudogenic. Donor age, sex, ethnicity and CMV serostatus were compiled together with the repertoire data. A later genetic analysis used genome-wide SNP genotypes for about 65% of the 666 donors, treating that subset as a discovery cohort. Every repertoire in the discovery cohort had been generated on one and the same sequencing platform. Class I and class II HLA loci were covered by the typing at four-digit resolution. Typing coverage varied by locus: roughly 620-640 donors for A, B, C, DRB1 and DQB1; 522 for DQA1; approximately 610 for DPA1; roughly 450 for DPB1. Roughly 5 DR-DQ haplotypes were handled as single units for association and clustering, since linkage in the cohort was strong. Across 398 genotyped donors of the cohort, an average of approximately 240,000 unique TCR beta nucleotide sequences per donor were sequenced, and roughly 17% of those sequences were non-productive. Paper-wide results and their limitations: Several of the top co-occurrence clusters appeared to be linked to parvovirus B19, influenza, CMV and Epstein-Barr virus, according to a later analysis. Three of the identified cytomegalovirus-associated TCR beta chains were confirmed in vitro to be specific for cytomegalovirus antigens. Linkage disequilibrium might explain the correlated functional status among segregating V segments, but an unknown experimental factor could not be ruled out. A later analysis found that HLA-associated TCR beta chains were more clonally expanded and had lower generation probabilities than equally common non-associated chains. When HLA alleles, especially DR and DQ, strongly co-occurred, TCR associations were difficult to assign to individual alleles. The study gave a list of more than 150 TCR beta chains associated with cytomegalovirus. The cohort was sequenced for TCR beta chains only, and without alpha or paired-chain data the features that could be detected were limited. Because counts were too low, more than 15 rarely observed V segments, including chromosome 9 orphons, were excluded from the earlier analysis of under 650 of the donors. A group of highly shared sequence variants was considered likely to be a technical artifact of the sequencing pipeline. A later analysis found that most CMV-associated TCR beta chains appeared HLA-restricted, with HLA associations seemingly driven largely by CMV exposure. The classifier was reported to diagnose cytomegalovirus status with high specificity and sensitivity in both the original cohort and the validation cohort. Because HLA typing was unavailable for some donors at each locus, only the typed subset was used in association tests. Specific HLA alleles were associated with 16,951 TCR beta sequences at a false discovery rate of 0.05 in a later analysis. The only immune exposure information available for the cohort was CMV serostatus. A later analysis found that TCR association rates varied across HLA loci, with DRB1 alleles showing the most associated TCRs and HLA-C alleles the fewest. The authors suggested that the approach could potentially be generalized to other disease states and immunological phenotypes. Some IMGT-functional V segments, including TRBV6-2 and TRBV6-3, could not be told apart with the 87-base-pair reads, so those segments were excluded. Broadly in line with IMGT annotations, most TCR beta V segments showed up in productive rearrangements about 87% or about 30% of the time in an earlier analysis of 450 to 600 of the donors. Roughly uniform sequencing depth across donors was assumed in presence/absence analyses, although this assumption may not hold. A further reported finding was that TCR beta sequences accurately predicted the HLA-A and HLA-B alleles for most subjects in the first cohort. In a later genetic analysis, fewer N-insertions in productive TCRs were reported among donors in an Asian-associated ancestry cluster than the roughly 700-donor mean. An association between a missense DCLRE1C variant and V-gene and J-gene trimming of TCR beta chains was found in a later genetic analysis and replicated in an independent cohort. Across donors, most TCR sequences were observed very rarely, whereas some public TCRs were present in many individuals.

The germline V gene provides CDR1 LGHNA and CDR2 YNFKEQ. Compared with germline, V lacks 3 bases and J lacks 6 bases; bases without a gene match: 1. Spanning cysteine to phenylalanine, the CDR3 consists of 14 amino acids. The CDR3 DNA has 42 bases and is translated from base 1. The sequenced sample was PBMCs. The receptor comes from a girl aged 2-10 years in good health and CMV-seropositive. The V and J segments used are TRBV4-2 and TRBJ2-1; a stretch of 11 junction bases matches TRBD2. The nucleotide sequence reads as follows: TGTGCCAGCAGCCAGGGACTAGCGGCCAATGAGCAGTTCTTC. Its translation reads: CASSQGLAANEQFF.